What follows are 10 T cell receptor beta chains derived from one specimen sequenced in a study of blood T cell repertoires in COVID-19. Sequencing used immunoSEQ multiplex PCR; TCRdb keeps in-frame clones, though not all of them. This sample has 95,000 to 150,000 clones, with 82% found just once. Material: peripheral blood. The origin of the receptors is a woman aged 70 to 79 with acute or convalescent COVID-19.

The chain joins TRBV7-8 to TRBJ1-1, with D perhaps TRBD1 (5 bases). Per the germline V gene, CDR1 is SGHVS and CDR2 is FQNEAQ. V lost 5 bases to trimming and J lost 5 bases, with 15 bases between them. The CDR3 loop spans 14 amino acids. The CDR3 sequence: CASSPRVPDTEAFF. The CDR3 DNA sequence: TGTGCCAGCAGCCCCAGGGTACCTGATACTGAAGCTTTCTTT.

The V and J genes are TRBV4-1 and TRBJ1-4; 7 bases agree with TRBD1. Losses at the gene ends were 2 bases for V and 1 base for J; bases not matched to a gene: 4. This CDR3 spans 16 amino acids. Germline V gene lookup returns CDR1 MGHRA and CDR2 YSYEKL. CDR3 sequence reads: CASSQHRGGTNEKLFF. CDR3 in DNA: TGCGCCAGCAGCCAACACAGGGGCGGAACTAATGAAAAACTGTTTTTT.

The J gene is TRBJ2-2, the V gene TRBV7-9; D gene uncertain. Germline V gene data show CDR1 as SEHNR and CDR2 as FQNEAQ (reference sequence). The V and J ends lost 1 base and 2 bases respectively, with 14 bases between them. The CDR3 loop spans 17 amino acids. The CDR3 coding sequence is TGTGCCAGCAGCTTAGTTCATCAGGTAGTAAACACCGGGGAGCTGTTTTTT. Amino acids: CASSLVHQVVNTGELFF.

V gene TRBV29-1 combines with J gene TRBJ1-2, with 7 bases matching TRBD1. Germline V gives CDR1 SQVTM, CDR2 ANQGSEA. V lost 6 bases to trimming and J lost 6 bases; unmatched junction nucleotides: 7. This CDR3 has 12 residues. The CDR3 protein is CSVGTERDGYTF. CDR3 coding DNA: TGCAGCGTGGGGACAGAGAGGGATGGCTACACCTTC.

The chain combines TRBV11-2 with TRBJ2-5; D is perhaps TRBD2 (5 bases). Germline V gene sequence: CDR1 SGHAT, CDR2 FQNNGV. Trimming cost V 2 bases and J 4 bases, with 11 bases left between them. The CDR3 extends over 14 amino acids. The CDR3 sequence: CASSLRVSGETQYF. CDR3 bases: TGTGCCAGCAGCTTAAGGGTCAGCGGAGAGACCCAGTACTTC.

The chain is built from TRBV4-2 and TRBJ1-5; D is unclear. CDR1 is LGHNA and CDR2 is YNFKEQ in the germline V gene. This CDR3 has 15 residues. V lost 0 bases, J lost 7 bases, and 13 bases lay in between. CDR3 residues: CASSQDTHSNQPQHF. The CDR3 DNA follows: TGTGCCAGCAGCCAAGATACCCATTCTAACCAGCCCCAGCATTTT.

The chain joins TRBV9 to TRBJ2-2, with 9 positions matching TRBD1. The V gene's germline CDR1 is SGDLS and CDR2 YYNGEE. J gave up 5 bases and V 3 bases, and 5 bases lay outside the gene matches. The CDR3 loop spans 15 amino acids. CDR3 DNA sequence: TGTGCCAGCAGCGCTTACAGGGGGCAAACCGGGGAGCTGTTTTTT. It encodes CASSAYRGQTGELFF.

The chain couples TRBV5-4 to TRBJ1-2; no reliable D call. V lost 4 bases, J lost 3 bases, and 13 bases lay in between. This CDR3 spans 14 amino acids. The V gene's germline CDR1 is SGHNT and CDR2 YYREEE (reference sequence). The CDR3 spells CASSPVEGHYGYTF. The CDR3 DNA is TGTGCCAGCAGCCCCGTTGAGGGCCACTATGGCTACACCTTC. Filled out from reference TRBV5-4 and TRBJ1-2, the complete variable domain reads ETGVTQSPTHLIKTRGQQVTLRCSSQSGHNTVSWYQQALGQGPQFIFQYYREEENGRGNFPPRFSGLQFPNYSSELNVNALELDDSALYLCASSPVEGHYGYTFGSGTRLTVV.

The chain carries TRBV5-8 and TRBJ1-4; TRBD1 is a possible D gene (5 bases). The CDR3 consists of 14 residues. V was shortened by 4 bases and J by 8 bases, with 15 bases between the two germline ends. Germline loops: CDR1 SGHTS, CDR2 YDEGEE. The CDR3 region has the DNA TGTGCCAGCAGCCCCGGGACGCGGGGGGAAAAACTGTTTTTT. Amino acids: CASSPGTRGEKLFF.

V is TRBV10-3 and J is TRBJ1-1, with a tentative D call TRBD1 (5 bases). The CDR3 sequence is 17 residues long. V gave up 0 bases and J gave up 0 bases, with 14 bases separating them. Germline CDR1 ENHRY, CDR2 SYGVKD. The CDR3 is CAISESSTGTMNTEAFF. Written as DNA, the CDR3 is TGTGCCATCAGTGAGTCGTCAACAGGAACAATGAACACTGAAGCTTTCTTT.